These 27 T cell receptor beta chains share one sample of origin, sequenced in a study of T cell changes during pregnancy in multiple sclerosis. TCRdb's copy holds only in-frame clones and misses some; the assay was immunoSEQ multiplex PCR. The sample has tens of thousands of clones, 90% to 97% seen once. This specimen consisted of peripheral blood, obtained in the second trimester of pregnancy. The receptors shown here come from a female donor with multiple sclerosis, enrolled in a pregnancy study.

This clone occurred once. The chain couples TRBV27 to TRBJ1-6, with TRBD1 matching 7 bases. The CDR3 covers 15 residues. Germline V gene lookup returns CDR1 MNHEY and CDR2 SMNVEV (reference sequence). V lost 1 base and J lost 11; bases outside the gene matches: 8. The CDR3 reads CASSLLMGQITPLHF. DNA of the CDR3: TGTGCCAGCAGTTTATTGATGGGACAGATAACACCCCTCCACTTT.

This chain uses TRBV6-1 with TRBJ1-5; D unresolved. The CDR3 covers 15 residues. CDR1 is MNHNS, CDR2 SASEGT, per germline. The V end was cut by 3 bases, the J end by 0 bases, with 9 bases between. As DNA, the CDR3 is TGTGCCAGCAGTGATGGGCAGTATAGCAATCAGCCCCAGCATTTT. Amino acids: CASSDGQYSNQPQHF.

The chain couples TRBV7-2 to TRBJ1-5; D unclear. The CDR3 consists of 13 residues. V lost 1 base, J lost 4 bases, and 5 bases lay in between. CDR1 SGHTA and CDR2 FQGNSA come from the germline V gene. CDR3 sequence (DNA): TGTGCCAGCAGCTTAGTCAGAAATCAGCCCCAGCATTTT. Residues: CASSLVRNQPQHF.

The chain is built from TRBV19 and TRBJ2-1; no clear D gene. Germline lookup yields CDR1 LNHDA and CDR2 SQIVND (reference sequence). V gave up 5 bases and J gave up 8 bases, with 7 bases separating them. The CDR3 spans 11 residues. The DNA for the CDR3 is TGTGCCAGTAGTGCACACGATGAGCAGTTCTTC. Amino acids: CASSAHDEQFF. The variable domain in full, completed from reference TRBV19 and TRBJ2-1, reads DGGITQSPKYLFRKEGQNVTLSCEQNLNHDAMYWYRQDPGQGLRLIYYSQIVNDFQKGDIAEGYSVSREKKESFPLTVTSAQKNPTAFYLCASSAHDEQFFGPGTRLTVL.

The chain has TRBV18 and TRBJ1-6; 9 bases are a match to TRBD1. V dropped 3 bases and J dropped 7; count of bases not matched to a gene: 10. CDR1 and CDR2 from the germline V gene are KGHSH and LQKENI. The CDR3 is 17 residues long. The CDR3 spells CASSPVNRGRGNSPLHF. Here the CDR3 DNA reads TGTGCCAGCTCACCGGTGAACAGGGGGCGGGGAAATTCACCCCTCCACTTT.

V and J are TRBV7-2 and TRBJ1-3; TRBD1 might be the D (5 bases). The CDR3 consists of 15 residues. V lost 5 bases and J 1 base, leaving 12 bases between the germline ends. CDR1 is SGHTA, CDR2 FQGNSA, per germline. In DNA, the CDR3 is TGTGCCAGCAGCCCCGTGACAGAATCTGGAAACACCATATATTTT. This sequence encodes CASSPVTESGNTIYF.

Only a few counts were recorded for this clone. V and J are TRBV29-1 and TRBJ2-2; D ambiguous. There are 11 residues in the CDR3. Germline assignment: CDR1 SQVTM and CDR2 ANQGSEA. V was shortened by 8 bases and J by 6 bases, with 10 bases between the two germline ends. This CDR3 reads CSFRVAGELFF. DNA for the CDR3: TGCAGCTTCCGTGTCGCCGGGGAGCTGTTTTTT.

This clone was observed a single time. This chain links TRBV2 with TRBJ2-4; D gene ambiguous. V was trimmed by 6 bases and J by 7 bases, leaving 10 bases between them. The CDR3 runs to 12 residues. CDR1 and CDR2 from the germline V gene are SNHLY and FYNNEI. The CDR3: CASSGSVNIQYF. Here the CDR3 DNA reads TGTGCCAGCAGCGGCAGCGTGAACATTCAGTACTTC.

The chain couples TRBV4-1 to TRBJ2-2; D ambiguous. The CDR3 runs 13 residues. Germline CDR1 and CDR2: MGHRA and YSYEKL. V lost 1 base to trimming and J lost 4 bases, with 4 bases between them. The CDR3, as DNA: TGCGCCAGCAGCCAAGGAGCCACCGGGGAGCTGTTTTTT. This codes for CASSQGATGELFF.

The chain uses TRBV4-3 and TRBJ2-3, with 7 nucleotides matching TRBD2. CDR3 size: 17 residues. Germline CDR1 LGHNA, CDR2 YSLEER. J lost 2 bases, V lost 0 bases, and 8 bases had no gene match. CDR3 bases: TGCGCCAGCAGCCAAGATGGCCTAGCGGTGAACACAGATACGCAGTATTTT. Encoded protein: CASSQDGLAVNTDTQYF.

This chain uses TRBV7-9 with TRBJ1-4; a weak D match, TRBD1 (6 bases). Germline V gene data show CDR1 as SEHNR and CDR2 as FQNEAQ (reference sequence). The CDR3 runs to 16 residues. V lost 4 bases to trimming and J lost 4 bases, with 16 bases between them. CDR3 protein: CASSSGAGAFNEKLFF. DNA of the CDR3: TGTGCCAGCAGCTCAGGGGCGGGGGCTTTTAATGAAAAACTGTTTTTT.

The sample holds one count of this clone. The V gene is TRBV19, the J gene TRBJ2-5, with 7 bases identical to TRBD2. With V trimmed by 5 bases and J by 5 bases, 11 bases remained unmatched. Per germline, CDR1 LNHDA and CDR2 SQIVND (reference sequence). The CDR3 sequence is 15 residues long. The CDR3 loop reads CASSAPGLVLETQYF. The CDR3 bases are TGTGCCAGTAGTGCCCCCGGACTAGTATTGGAGACCCAGTACTTC. The full variable domain, rest sourced from reference TRBV19 and TRBJ2-5, is DGGITQSPKYLFRKEGQNVTLSCEQNLNHDAMYWYRQDPGQGLRLIYYSQIVNDFQKGDIAEGYSVSREKKESFPLTVTSAQKNPTAFYLCASSAPGLVLETQYFGPGTRLLVL.

The chain joins TRBV28 to TRBJ2-7, with 8 bases fitting TRBD2. The CDR3 totals 14 residues. The junction had 4 bases not matched to a gene; V was cut back by 4 bases and J by 2 bases. Germline CDR1 reads MDHEN; CDR2 reads SYDVKM. CDR3: CASSSGTRAYEQYF. In nucleotides, the CDR3 is TGTGCCAGCAGTTCAGGGACTAGAGCCTACGAGCAGTACTTC.

The CDR3 DNA follows: TGCGCCAGCAGCTTGGGGGGGGGTGAGCAGTTCTTC. Its translation: CASSLGGGEQFF. J is TRBJ2-1 and V is TRBV5-1; 7 positions match TRBD2. This CDR3 spans 12 amino acids. Germline CDR1 is SGHRS and CDR2 is YFSETQ. With 0 bases clipped from V and 9 bases from J, the junction kept 0 bases outside the gene matches. The full variable domain, rest sourced from reference TRBV5-1 and TRBJ2-1, is KAGVTQTPRYLIKTRGQQVTLSCSPISGHRSVSWYQQTPGQGLQFLFEYFSETQRNKGNFPGRFSGRQFSNSRSEMNVSTLELGDSALYLCASSLGGGEQFFGPGTRLTVL.

The rearrangement uses TRBV6-4 and TRBJ2-1; D might be TRBD2 (7 bases). The V gene lost 5 bases and the J gene lost 7 bases, with 18 bases spanning the gap. The CDR3 sequence is 15 residues long. Germline CDR1 reads MRHNA; CDR2 reads SNTAGT. This CDR3 reads CASSSLGGPRNEQFF. As DNA, the CDR3 is TGTGCCAGCAGTTCGTTGGGGGGGCCTAGGAATGAGCAGTTCTTC.

This clone was seen once. DNA for the CDR3: TGCGCCAGCAGCTCAACAGGGGGGAACTACGAGCAGTACTTC. Translating it yields CASSSTGGNYEQYF. The V gene is TRBV5-1, the J gene TRBJ2-7; 8 positions match TRBD1. Germline loops: CDR1 SGHRS, CDR2 YFSETQ. V trimming: 3 bases; J trimming: 3 bases; junction bases outside the gene matches: 5. The CDR3 covers 14 residues. Based on the CDR3 plus reference TRBV5-1 and TRBJ2-7, the full variable domain is KAGVTQTPRYLIKTRGQQVTLSCSPISGHRSVSWYQQTPGQGLQFLFEYFSETQRNKGNFPGRFSGRQFSNSRSEMNVSTLELGDSALYLCASSSTGGNYEQYFGPGTRLTVT.

V gene TRBV7-9 combines with J gene TRBJ2-3; D gene uncertain. V was trimmed by 4 bases and J by 5 bases, leaving 13 bases between them. The CDR3 runs 14 residues. CDR1 is SEHNR and CDR2 is FQNEAQ in the germline V gene (reference sequence). The DNA of the CDR3 is TGTGCCAGCAGCTCGGCGAACTCGGGAGATACGCAGTATTTT. Translating it yields CASSSANSGDTQYF.

This chain links TRBV4-1 with TRBJ2-5, with TRBD2 identical over 9 bases. The V gene end was trimmed by 0 bases and the J gene end by 5 bases; junction bases not matched to a gene: 13. CDR3 length: 18 amino acids. The germline gives CDR1 MGHRA, CDR2 YSYEKL. CDR3 amino acids: CASSQDPSAREGRETQYF. In DNA form, the CDR3 reads TGCGCCAGCAGCCAAGATCCGTCGGCGCGGGAGGGCCGGGAGACCCAGTACTTC.

The J gene is TRBJ2-3, the V gene TRBV19; possibly TRBD2 for D (6 bases). The germline V gene has CDR1 LNHDA and CDR2 SQIVND (reference sequence). This CDR3 is built from 15 residues. Trimming took off 5 bases at V and 2 bases at J, with 14 bases between the two ends. The CDR3, as DNA: TGTGCCAGTAGTGACTCGCGGGGTTACACAGATACGCAGTATTTT. Protein sequence: CASSDSRGYTDTQYF.

The chain has TRBV5-4 and TRBJ1-2; D is undetermined. Germline values: CDR1 SGHNT, CDR2 YYREEE (reference sequence). The CDR3 contains 14 residues. Trimming removed 2 bases at V and 4 bases at J, with 12 bases between. CDR3 protein: CASSFRGGGYGYTF. CDR3 bases: TGTGCCAGCAGCTTCAGAGGAGGTGGCTATGGCTACACCTTC.

This clone was seen a handful of times. The chain links TRBV9 to TRBJ1-1; TRBD1 agrees at 8 bases. Per germline, CDR1 SGDLS and CDR2 YYNGEE. This CDR3 contains 17 residues. The V gene end was trimmed by 2 bases and the J gene end by 0 bases; junction bases not matched to a gene: 9. CDR3 sequence: CASSVDLTGAMNTEAFF. CDR3 DNA sequence: TGTGCCAGCAGCGTTGACTTGACAGGGGCCATGAACACTGAAGCTTTCTTT.

This chain connects TRBV2 to TRBJ2-2, with a possible D match to TRBD2 (6 bases). CDR1 and CDR2 from the germline V gene are SNHLY and FYNNEI. CDR3 length equals 15 residues. Trimming pared 7 bases from V and 4 bases from J, leaving 16 bases between. CDR3 in DNA: TGTGCCAGCATCTGGGGGAGGCGAAGCACCGGGGAGCTGTTTTTT. This gives the protein CASIWGRRSTGELFF.

The V call is TRBV6-1, the J call TRBJ2-3; D call uncertain. Per the germline V gene, CDR1 is MNHNS and CDR2 is SASEGT. The V and J ends lost 3 bases and 4 bases respectively, with 14 bases between them. The CDR3 is 15 residues long. CDR3 amino acids: CASSEIGLGPDTQYF. The CDR3 nucleotides read TGTGCCAGCAGTGAGATCGGGTTAGGTCCAGATACGCAGTATTTT.

The chain employs TRBV4-2 and TRBJ2-1, with 9 positions matching TRBD2. CDR3 length: 18 amino acids. With V trimmed by 3 bases and J by 4 bases, 13 bases remained unmatched. The germline V gene has CDR1 LGHNA and CDR2 YNFKEQ. CDR3 sequence (DNA): TGTGCCAGCAGCCAGCCCACAAGCGGACTAGCGTTATACAATGAGCAGTTCTTC. It codes for CASSQPTSGLALYNEQFF.

The chain carries TRBV7-2 and TRBJ2-1, with 12 bases lining up with TRBD2. The germline V gene encodes CDR1 SGHTA and CDR2 FQGNSA. J was trimmed by 6 bases and V by 0 bases; bases with no gene match: 6. The CDR3 spans 17 residues. The CDR3 loop is CASSLAASGGVPNEQFF. CDR3 DNA: TGTGCCAGCAGCTTAGCGGCTAGCGGGGGGGTCCCCAATGAGCAGTTCTTC.

This sequence joins TRBV18 and TRBJ1-2; D is uncertain. CDR3 size: 15 residues. In germline, CDR1 is KGHSH, CDR2 LQKENI. Trimming shortened V by 3 bases and J by 1 base, and 12 bases separated the two germline ends. CDR3 nucleotide sequence: TGTGCCAGCTCACCTCCGACTTCACGTAACTATGGCTACACCTTC. Its protein is CASSPPTSRNYGYTF. Together with reference TRBV18 and TRBJ1-2, the CDR3 gives the full variable domain: NAGVMQNPRHLVRRRGQEARLRCSPMKGHSHVYWYRQLPEEGLKFMVYLQKENIIDESGMPKERFSAEFPKEGPSILRIQQVVRGDSAAYFCASSPPTSRNYGYTFGSGTRLTVV.

This rearrangement joins TRBV27 to TRBJ2-6; 8 bases match TRBD1. Germline CDR1 is MNHEY and CDR2 is SMNVEV (reference sequence). This CDR3 region has 18 residues. The V gene end was trimmed by 6 bases and the J gene end by 1 base; junction bases not matched to a gene: 11. The CDR3 is CASSRKDRALSGANVLTF. CDR3 DNA sequence: TGTGCCAGCAGCCGCAAGGACAGGGCTTTATCTGGGGCCAACGTCCTGACTTTC. Complete variable domain (other parts from reference TRBV27 and TRBJ2-6): EAQVTQNPRYLITVTGKKLTVTCSQNMNHEYMSWYRQDPGLGLRQIYYSMNVEVTDKGDVPEGYKVSRKEKRNFPLILESPSPNQTSLYFCASSRKDRALSGANVLTFGAGSRLTVL.